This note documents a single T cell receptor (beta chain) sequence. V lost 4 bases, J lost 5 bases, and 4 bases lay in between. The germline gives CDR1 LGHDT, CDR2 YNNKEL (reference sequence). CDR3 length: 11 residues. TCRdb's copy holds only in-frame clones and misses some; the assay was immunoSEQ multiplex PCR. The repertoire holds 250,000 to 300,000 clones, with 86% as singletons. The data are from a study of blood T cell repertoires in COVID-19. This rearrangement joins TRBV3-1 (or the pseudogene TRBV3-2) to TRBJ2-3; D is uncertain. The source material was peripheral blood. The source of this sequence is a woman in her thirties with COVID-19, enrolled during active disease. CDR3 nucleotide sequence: TGTGCCAGCAGCCTCGGAGATACGCAGTATTTT. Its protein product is CASSLGDTQYF.